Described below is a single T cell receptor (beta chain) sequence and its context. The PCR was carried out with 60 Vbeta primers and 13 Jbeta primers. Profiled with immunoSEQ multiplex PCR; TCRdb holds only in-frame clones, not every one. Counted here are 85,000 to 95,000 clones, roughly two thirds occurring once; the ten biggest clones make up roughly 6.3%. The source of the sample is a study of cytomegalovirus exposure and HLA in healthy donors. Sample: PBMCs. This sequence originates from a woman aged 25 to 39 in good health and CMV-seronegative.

CDR3 region: CASSPWTGSNEQYF. In DNA form, the CDR3 reads TGTGCCAGCAGCCCGTGGACAGGGTCAAACGAGCAGTACTTC. The chain is built from TRBV7-6 and TRBJ2-7, with 8 bases that match TRBD1. V trimming: 5 bases; J trimming: 5 bases; junction bases outside the gene matches: 8. CDR3 length: 14 amino acids. Germline assignment: CDR1 SGHVS and CDR2 FNYEAQ.